Below are 32 T cell receptor beta chains sequenced from a single sample in a study of cytomegalovirus exposure and HLA in healthy donors. This PCR relied on a set of 60 Vbeta primers and 13 Jbeta primers. Using immunoSEQ multiplex PCR, the repertoire was profiled, and TCRdb retains in-frame clones only, with some absent. Here the sample spans about 160,000 clones, 60% to 85% being singletons. Sequences were obtained from PBMCs. Receptors originate from a man aged 50 to 60 in good health and CMV-seropositive.

This rearrangement joins TRBV7-9 to TRBJ2-7, with TRBD1 matching over 8 bases. The CDR3 has 13 residues. Germline CDR1 reads SEHNR; CDR2 reads FQNEAQ (reference sequence). Germline trimming cut 8 bases from V and 2 bases from J; bases unmatched to any gene: 5. CDR3 bases: TGTGCCAGCTCTGGACAGGGCACCTACGAGCAGTACTTC. Its translation is CASSGQGTYEQYF.

The table lists this clone with a few counts. The CDR3 nucleotides read TGTGCCAGCAGCGGTATACTAGCGGGGGAGGACACAGATACGCAGTATTTT. Its translation is CASSGILAGEDTDTQYF. The rearrangement links TRBV7-9 to TRBJ2-3; 11 nucleotides line up with TRBD2. This CDR3 spans 17 amino acids. V shed 5 bases and J 2 bases; nucleotides not matched to a gene: 9. Germline V gives CDR1 SEHNR, CDR2 FQNEAQ (reference sequence).

This chain connects TRBV18 to TRBJ2-3; D not certain. Trimming took 3 bases from V and 1 from J, leaving 11 bases between them. Germline lookup yields CDR1 KGHSH and CDR2 LQKENI. The CDR3 spans 15 residues. The CDR3 bases are TGTGCCAGCTCACCCCAGTGGAGCCGCACAGATACGCAGTATTTT. Translating gives CASSPQWSRTDTQYF.

The chain combines TRBV9 with TRBJ2-5, with a weak D call TRBD2 (5 bases). From germline, CDR1 is SGDLS and CDR2 YYNGEE. The CDR3 runs 16 residues. The V and J ends lost 0 bases and 1 base respectively, with 13 bases between them. In nucleotides, the CDR3 is TGTGCCAGCAGCGTAGCTTTGGGAGATTCCCAAGAGACCCAGTACTTC. It is translated as CASSVALGDSQETQYF.

As for this clone: This same CDR3 is encoded by further DNA sequences in the sample. This chain links TRBV19 with TRBJ2-7; D possibly corresponds to TRBD1 (6 bases). The CDR3 totals 16 residues. Germline V gives CDR1 LNHDA, CDR2 SQIVND (reference sequence). Trimming shortened V by 6 bases and J by 2 bases, and 20 bases separated the two germline ends. CDR3 amino acids: CASRGNHRVSTYEQYF. The CDR3 coding sequence is TGTGCCAGTAGGGGGAATCACAGGGTAAGCACCTACGAGCAGTACTTC.

The chain employs TRBV7-2 and TRBJ2-1; 11 nucleotides line up with TRBD2. With 2 bases clipped from V and 3 bases from J, the junction kept 3 bases outside the gene matches. The CDR3 consists of 16 residues. CDR1 and CDR2 from the germline V gene are SGHTA and FQGNSA. The CDR3 spells CASSLSLAGGYNEQFF. Here the CDR3 DNA reads TGTGCCAGCAGCTTATCCCTAGCGGGGGGCTACAATGAGCAGTTCTTC.

This sequence joins TRBV29-1 and TRBJ2-2; TRBD2 aligns across 8 bases. This CDR3 region has 16 residues. Germline CDR1 reads SQVTM; CDR2 reads ANQGSEA. V dropped 7 bases and J dropped 7; count of bases not matched to a gene: 17. The CDR3 loop is CSGLYSGTSINGELFF. CDR3 DNA sequence: TGCAGCGGCCTCTATTCCGGGACTAGTATAAACGGGGAGCTGTTTTTT.

V usage is TRBV10-2 and J usage is TRBJ1-2; TRBD1 matches 7 bases. From germline, CDR1 is WSHSY and CDR2 SAAADI. The CDR3 has 13 amino acids. The ends lost 2 bases at V and 3 bases at J; junction bases unmatched: 0. This CDR3 is CASSEDRDYGYTF. The CDR3 bases are TGCGCCAGCAGTGAGGACAGGGACTATGGCTACACCTTC.

This clone was seen only once. The V call is TRBV6-5, the J call TRBJ1-1, with D hard to call. The CDR3 has 16 amino acids. V was shortened by 0 bases and J by 4 bases, with 15 bases between the two germline ends. The V gene's germline CDR1 is MNHEY and CDR2 SVGAGI. The CDR3 sequence: CASSYSSGSLSTEAFF. CDR3 DNA: TGTGCCAGCAGTTACTCGTCGGGGTCCTTGAGCACTGAAGCTTTCTTT.

This chain connects TRBV5-1 to TRBJ1-1, with D perhaps TRBD1 (5 bases). V lost 3 bases and J 4 bases, leaving 16 bases between the germline ends. This CDR3 region has 15 residues. Germline CDR1 SGHRS, CDR2 YFSETQ. As DNA, the CDR3 is TGCGCCAGCAGCTCGCGGGGGGATGTGAGCACTGAAGCTTTCTTT. It yields the protein CASSSRGDVSTEAFF.

This sequence joins TRBV2 and TRBJ1-2; D is uncertain. This CDR3 has 14 amino acids. Deletions cut 3 bases from V and 4 bases from J, with 12 bases between. Germline assignment: CDR1 SNHLY and CDR2 FYNNEI. The DNA of the CDR3 is TGTGCCAGCAGTGAGACTGGAAGCTCCTATGGCTACACCTTC. Encoded protein: CASSETGSSYGYTF.

The chain employs TRBV14 and TRBJ1-6, with 7 bases aligning to TRBD1. V lost 0 bases, J lost 8 bases, and 10 bases stayed unmatched. The CDR3 runs to 17 residues. Germline V CDR1 and CDR2: SGHDN, FVKESK. This CDR3 reads CASSQDRGAVLDSPLHF. The CDR3 DNA follows: TGTGCCAGCAGCCAAGACAGGGGGGCGGTATTGGATTCACCCCTCCACTTT.

The gene calls are TRBV7-9 and TRBJ1-2; 7 bases match TRBD1. The CDR3 spans 14 residues. Germline CDR1 and CDR2: SEHNR and FQNEAQ (reference sequence). V was clipped by 2 bases and J by 5 bases; unmatched bases: 5. The CDR3 region is CASSLSTGRYGYTF. The CDR3 DNA sequence: TGTGCCAGCAGCTTATCGACAGGGAGGTATGGCTACACCTTC.

The chain links TRBV11-2 to TRBJ1-1; D ambiguous. V lost 5 bases, J lost 2 bases, and 9 bases lay in between. Per germline, CDR1 SGHAT and CDR2 FQNNGV. This CDR3 spans 13 amino acids. CDR3 loop: CASSLNYNTEAFF. In DNA, the CDR3 is TGTGCCAGCAGCCTAAATTATAACACTGAAGCTTTCTTT.

This rearrangement joins TRBV5-1 to TRBJ1-2; the match to TRBD1 covers 12 bases. V was clipped by 0 bases and J by 1 base; unmatched bases: 7. The CDR3 is 18 residues long. In germline, CDR1 is SGHRS, CDR2 YFSETQ. In nucleotides, the CDR3 is TGCGCCAGCAGCTTGGACCCGGGACAGGGGGCGAGTAACTATGGCTACACCTTC. This codes for CASSLDPGQGASNYGYTF.

Here the CDR3 DNA reads TGTGCCTGGAGTGATCTAGCGGGGGGGCCATACGAGCAGTACTTC. It yields the protein CAWSDLAGGPYEQYF. J is TRBJ2-7 and V is TRBV30; 12 positions match TRBD2. The CDR3 has 15 amino acids. With V trimmed by 1 base and J by 4 bases, 5 bases remained unmatched. CDR1 is GTSNPN, CDR2 SVGIG, per germline (reference sequence).

This chain uses TRBV5-4 with TRBJ2-1; 13 positions match TRBD2. The CDR3 is 17 residues long. V gave up 4 bases and J gave up 3 bases; unmatched junction bases: 7. Germline V gene data show CDR1 as SGHNT and CDR2 as YYREEE (reference sequence). This CDR3 is CASSPTSGGQLYNEQFF. The CDR3 region has the DNA TGTGCCAGCAGCCCGACTAGCGGGGGGCAACTCTACAATGAGCAGTTCTTC.

This rearrangement joins TRBV11-2 to TRBJ1-1; 7 positions match TRBD1. Germline V CDR1 and CDR2: SGHAT, FQNNGV. The CDR3 is 19 residues long. Trimming at V came to 2 bases and at J to 0 bases, leaving 15 bases not matched to a gene. The CDR3 sequence is CASSLPGGWDRRMNTEAFF. The CDR3 nucleotides read TGTGCCAGCAGCTTACCAGGGGGGTGGGATCGTCGCATGAACACTGAAGCTTTCTTT.

This clone was picked up one time. V and J are TRBV6-5 and TRBJ2-7; weak D call: TRBD2 (5 bases). The V end lost 3 bases, the J end lost 1 base, and 10 bases lay between the germline ends. The CDR3 contains 14 residues. CDR1 is MNHEY, CDR2 SVGAGI, per germline. This CDR3 reads CASSYSGMSYEQYF. The CDR3 coding sequence is TGTGCCAGCAGTTATTCCGGGATGTCCTACGAGCAGTACTTC.

This chain joins TRBV5-4 and TRBJ2-5, with 8 bases aligning to TRBD1. The assigned J gene may be wrong: the sequence end matches TRBJ2-7 better. The CDR3 spans 15 residues. Germline CDR1 is SGHNT and CDR2 is YYREEE (reference sequence). The DNA for the CDR3 is TGTGCCAGCAGCTTCGACAGGGGAGGAGGCTACGAGCAGTACTTC. Protein product: CASSFDRGGGYEQYF.

The V and J genes are TRBV5-1 and TRBJ2-5, with D possibly matching TRBD1 (5 bases). The J call may be in error: the DNA end matches TRBJ2-7 better. Looked up from germline, CDR1 is SGHRS and CDR2 is YFSETQ. The CDR3 consists of 13 residues. The CDR3 reads CASSSRVSYEQYF. In nucleotides, the CDR3 is TGCGCCAGCAGCTCCAGGGTGAGCTACGAGCAGTACTTC.

Only a few counts were recorded for this clone. This rearrangement joins TRBV2 to TRBJ2-6; 7 bases map to TRBD1. Per the germline V gene, CDR1 is SNHLY and CDR2 is FYNNEI. V shed 5 bases, J shed 3 bases, and the junction held 4 bases outside the gene matches. This CDR3 is built from 15 residues. The CDR3 reads CASSKQGSGANVLTF. The CDR3 nucleotides read TGTGCCAGCAGTAAACAGGGGAGTGGGGCCAACGTCCTGACTTTC.

This clone was recorded a few times. The chain joins TRBV21-1 to TRBJ1-2; the DNA was not used to check the table's D call, TRBD1. TRBV21-1 is termed a pseudogene. The CDR3 totals 17 residues. CDR3 DNA sequence: TGTGCCAGCAGCAAAGTGGAATTTGGGACAGCAAACTATGGCTACACCTTC. Translated, it gives CASSKVEFGTANYGYTF.

The J gene is TRBJ1-2, the V gene TRBV9; TRBD1 matches 9 bases. This CDR3 contains 16 residues. Germline V gene lookup returns CDR1 SGDLS and CDR2 YYNGEE. Trimming removed 0 bases from V and 4 bases from J; junction bases left unmatched: 7. CDR3 nucleotide sequence: TGTGCCAGCAGCGTAGCCCGGGACAGGGTATCCTATGGCTACACCTTC. Its protein is CASSVARDRVSYGYTF. The full variable domain, its missing parts supplied by reference TRBV9 and TRBJ1-2, is DSGVTQTPKHLITATGQRVTLRCSPRSGDLSVYWYQQSLDQGLQFLIQYYNGEERAKGNILERFSAQQFPDLHSELNLSSLELGDSALYFCASSVARDRVSYGYTFGSGTRLTVV.

Only one count was recorded for this clone. The chain is built from TRBV5-1 and TRBJ2-1, with 9 bases fitting TRBD1. Trimming at V came to 0 bases and at J to 3 bases, leaving 4 bases not matched to a gene. This CDR3 has 16 amino acids. CDR1 and CDR2 (germline): SGHRS, YFSETQ. The CDR3 here is CASSLEPGQGYNEQFF. The CDR3, as DNA: TGCGCCAGCAGCTTGGAACCGGGACAGGGCTACAATGAGCAGTTCTTC.

The chain couples TRBV9 to TRBJ1-1; 8 nucleotides match TRBD1. This CDR3 is built from 15 residues. Looked up from germline, CDR1 is SGDLS and CDR2 is YYNGEE. Trimming cost V 3 bases and J 1 base; bases outside gene matches: 5. CDR3 amino acids: CASSATGDSNTEAFF. CDR3 bases: TGTGCCAGCAGCGCGACAGGGGATTCGAACACTGAAGCTTTCTTT.

This chain uses TRBV19 with TRBJ2-2; possible D gene TRBD1, 5 bases. Trimming left V 7 bases short and J 5 bases short, with 11 bases between. CDR3 length: 13 residues. Germline CDR1 reads LNHDA; CDR2 reads SQIVND (reference sequence). The CDR3 nucleotides are TGTGCCAGTATATCACACAGGACCGGGGAGCTGTTTTTT. This translates into CASISHRTGELFF.

The chain recombines TRBV5-6 with TRBJ1-2; 8 bases are a match to TRBD1. Germline V gene data show CDR1 as SGHDT and CDR2 as YYEEEE. The CDR3 is made up of 17 amino acids. The J segment lost 1 base and the V segment lost 1 base, leaving 9 bases of the junction unmatched. The CDR3 nucleotides read TGTGCCAGCAGCTTGAGGCAGGGGGCCCTATATAACTATGGCTACACCTTC. Translated: CASSLRQGALYNYGYTF.

The chain combines TRBV30 with TRBJ1-2; the match to TRBD1 covers 8 bases. Germline V gene lookup returns CDR1 GTSNPN and CDR2 SVGIG (reference sequence). V shed 7 bases and J 8 bases; nucleotides not matched to a gene: 15. The CDR3 has 14 amino acids. CDR3: CALTDRDRPGGYTF. DNA of the CDR3: TGTGCCTTAACAGACCGGGACAGGCCGGGAGGCTACACCTTC.

The chain joins TRBV5-8 to TRBJ1-5; D might be TRBD1 (5 bases). V was cut by 6 bases and J by 0 bases, with 13 bases left in between. The CDR3 contains 15 residues. Germline CDR1 reads SGHTS; CDR2 reads YDEGEE. The CDR3, as DNA: TGTGCCAGCACCCCGGGGGTTTCTAGCAATCAGCCCCAGCATTTT. Protein sequence: CASTPGVSSNQPQHF.

This clone is a singleton in its sample. The V call is TRBV7-2, the J call TRBJ2-7; 8 nucleotides agree with TRBD1. The CDR3 is 13 amino acids. From germline, CDR1 is SGHTA and CDR2 FQGNSA. The V segment lost 6 bases and the J segment 4 bases; nucleotides outside the gene matches: 5. The CDR3 is CASSLTGGYEQYF. In DNA form, the CDR3 reads TGTGCCAGCAGTCTCACAGGGGGGTACGAGCAGTACTTC.

The V and J genes are TRBV28 and TRBJ1-6; D is ambiguous. In germline, CDR1 is MDHEN, CDR2 SYDVKM. The ends were cut back, 7 bases at V and 7 bases at J, with 5 bases in the middle. CDR3 length: 11 residues. The CDR3 reads CASNWNSPLHF. The CDR3 DNA follows: TGTGCCAGCAACTGGAATTCACCCCTCCACTTT.